This is a list of T cell receptor beta chains from one sample in a study of cytomegalovirus exposure and HLA in healthy donors. Profiling relied on immunoSEQ multiplex PCR, and the TCRdb table lists in-frame clones only, not all of them. The sample carries roughly 73,000 clones, less than 85% recorded once. The sample consisted of PBMCs. These receptors originate from a woman between 45 and 60 years old in good health and CMV-seronegative. CDR3s include the opening cysteine and the closing phenylalanine or tryptophan. The order of the fields is V gene, clone size, D gene, J gene, CDR3 protein. A D gene is named only where the DNA matches it firmly. Clone size is not always given. Where it is, it says once, few, many or a class for expanded clones.

V gene: TRBV4-1; clone size: .; D gene: TRBD1; J gene: TRBJ1-1; CDR3 protein: CASSQVLQGKGKTEAFF
V gene: TRBV5-1; clone size: .; D gene: .; J gene: TRBJ1-2; CDR3 protein: CASSLEILSGYTF
V gene: TRBV19; clone size: .; D gene: TRBD1; J gene: TRBJ1-2; CDR3 protein: CASSIRGGASGYTF
V gene: TRBV9; clone size: once; D gene: TRBD2; J gene: TRBJ2-3; CDR3 protein: CASSVGLAGTDTQYF
V gene: TRBV9; clone size: .; D gene: .; J gene: TRBJ1-3; CDR3 protein: CASSAGLPLGNTIYF
V gene: TRBV6-1; clone size: .; D gene: TRBD1; J gene: TRBJ1-5; CDR3 protein: CASSPQGRNQPQHF
V gene: TRBV19; clone size: .; D gene: .; J gene: TRBJ2-1; CDR3 protein: CASSGIDEQFF
V gene: TRBV11-2; clone size: .; D gene: .; J gene: TRBJ2-3; CDR3 protein: CASSSGRTRGTDTQYF
V gene: TRBV29-1; clone size: once; D gene: TRBD1; J gene: TRBJ1-1; CDR3 protein: CSVATGANTEAFF
V gene: TRBV7-7; clone size: .; D gene: .; J gene: TRBJ2-3; CDR3 protein: CASSFSGHRGDTQYF
V gene: TRBV7-9; clone size: .; D gene: TRBD1; J gene: TRBJ1-5; CDR3 protein: CASSFQGGAGQPQHF